The source of this T cell receptor beta chain is a study of T cells after yellow fever vaccination. Study-level points and caveats: Of the clonotypes, a small share occurred in both CD4 and CD8 compartments. Subsequent booster samples again held most clones from primary vaccination (nearly 98% CD4, about 85% CD8). The bulk population could contribute abundant contaminating clonotypes to FACS-sorted repertoires.

They built TCR cDNA with 5'RACE template switching, a step that put in a universal primer site and UMIs. TCRdb re-analysed the 5' RACE reads in MiXCR, keeping a single row per CDR3 protein. The repertoire includes a few hundred thousand distinct CDR3 sequences, approximately 7% of them detected once, and 15% to 20% sits in the top ten. Worth noting for this clonotype: Its specificity is unknown.

The source material was PBMCs, sampled roughly seven weeks after the first yellow fever vaccination. The clonotype originates from a man between 18 and 35 years old who received the YFV17D yellow fever vaccine.

The CDR3 region has the DNA TGCAGTGCCCCAGAGGACAATGAGCAGTTCTTC. Translation: CSAPEDNEQFF. The rearrangement uses TRBV20-1 and TRBJ2-1; D unresolved. Germline V gene data show CDR1 as DFQATT and CDR2 as SNEGSKA (reference sequence). The V gene lost 6 bases and the J gene lost 5 bases, with 8 bases spanning the gap. The CDR3 contains 11 residues.